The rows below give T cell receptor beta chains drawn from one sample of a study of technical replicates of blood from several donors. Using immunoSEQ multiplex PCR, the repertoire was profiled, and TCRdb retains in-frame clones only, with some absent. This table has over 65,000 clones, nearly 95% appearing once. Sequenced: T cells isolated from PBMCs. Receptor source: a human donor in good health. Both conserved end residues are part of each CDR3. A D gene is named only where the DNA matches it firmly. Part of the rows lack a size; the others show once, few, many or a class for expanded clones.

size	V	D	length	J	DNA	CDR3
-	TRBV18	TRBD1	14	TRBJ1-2	TGTGCCAGCTCACCCAGGACAGGAGAGTATGGCTACACCTTC	CASSPRTGEYGYTF
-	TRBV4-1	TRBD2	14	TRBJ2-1	TGCGCCAGTAGAGCGGGAGGGCTTTTAGATGAGCAGTTCTTC	CASRAGGLLDEQFF
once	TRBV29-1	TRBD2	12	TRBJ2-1	TGCAGCACACCGACTAGCTACAGTGAGCAGTTCTTC	CSTPTSYSEQFF
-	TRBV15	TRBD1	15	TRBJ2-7	TGTGCCACCAGCAGACAAAGACAGGGGAGGAACGAGCAGTACTTC	CATSRQRQGRNEQYF
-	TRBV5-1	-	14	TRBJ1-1	TGCGCCAGCAGAGGTCGGGGGAGTAACACTGAAGCTTTCTTT	CASRGRGSNTEAFF
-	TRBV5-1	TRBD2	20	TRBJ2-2	TGCGCCAGCAGCTGGCCCCTTAAACTAGCGGGGGGGCATATCTCCGGGGAGCTGTTTTTT	CASSWPLKLAGGHISGELFF
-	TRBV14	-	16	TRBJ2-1	TGTGCCAGCAGCCTTATGGCTGCCGGAGGCTACAATGAGCAGTTCTTC	CASSLMAAGGYNEQFF
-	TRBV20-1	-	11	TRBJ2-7	TGCAGTGCAGCACAGGGTCCCGAGCAGTACTTC	CSAAQGPEQYF
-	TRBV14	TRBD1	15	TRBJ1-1	TGTGCCAGCAGCCAAACAGGGGGTCTGAGGACTGAAGCTTTCTTT	CASSQTGGLRTEAFF
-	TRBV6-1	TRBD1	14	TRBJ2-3	TGTGCCAGCAGTGACTCGGACAGGCGCTATACGCAGTATTTT	CASSDSDRRYTQYF
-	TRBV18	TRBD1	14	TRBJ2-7	TGTGCCAGCTCTGGACAGGGGTTGACCTACGAGCAGTACTTC	CASSGQGLTYEQYF
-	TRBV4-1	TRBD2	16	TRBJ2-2	TGCGCCAGCAGCCAGCCCGGGACTAGGACCTCCGGGGAGCTGTTTTTT	CASSQPGTRTSGELFF
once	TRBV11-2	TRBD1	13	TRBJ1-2	TGTGCCAGCAGCCACGACAGGGGTGGTGGCTACACCTTC	CASSHDRGGGYTF
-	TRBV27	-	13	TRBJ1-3	TGTGCCAGCAGCCTTCTCTCTGGAAACACCATATATTTT	CASSLLSGNTIYF
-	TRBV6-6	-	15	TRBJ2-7	TGTGCCAGCAGTTACTCGAAAGGGGGAACCTACGAGCAGTACTTC	CASSYSKGGTYEQYF
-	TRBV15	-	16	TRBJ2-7	TGTGCCACCAGCAGAGGAGGACTGGGGGCGAAGTACGAGCAGTACTTC	CATSRGGLGAKYEQYF
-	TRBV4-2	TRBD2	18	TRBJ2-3	TGTGCCAGCAGCCAAGATGGGGTACTAGCGTCTAGCACAGATACGCAGTATTTT	CASSQDGVLASSTDTQYF
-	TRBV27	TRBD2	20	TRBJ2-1	TGTGCCAGCAGTAAACCGACAGGGGCACTAGCGGGAGCACCCTACAATGAGCAGTTCTTC	CASSKPTGALAGAPYNEQFF
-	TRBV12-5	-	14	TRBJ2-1	TGTGCTAGTGCCTTATCAGGGTCCTACAATGAGCAGTTCTTC	CASALSGSYNEQFF
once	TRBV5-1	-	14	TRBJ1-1	TGCGCCAGCAGCGCGAGTGACATGAACACTGAAGCTTTCTTT	CASSASDMNTEAFF
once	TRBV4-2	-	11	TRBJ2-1	TGTGCCAGCAGCCAAAGCGGAAACCAGTTCTTC	CASSQSGNQFF
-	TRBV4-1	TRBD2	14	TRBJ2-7	TGCGCCAGCAGGGCCCTAGCGGGAGCCTACGAGCAGTACTTC	CASRALAGAYEQYF
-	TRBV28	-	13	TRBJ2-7	TGTGCCAGCAGCCCGGGACTTTCCTACGAGCAGTACTTC	CASSPGLSYEQYF
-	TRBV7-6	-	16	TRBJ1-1	TGTGCCAGCAGCCCCTACGCCTCCCAGGGGAGCTCTGAAGCTTTCTTT	CASSPYASQGSSEAFF
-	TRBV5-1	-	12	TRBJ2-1	TGCGCCAGCCGGGACACCTACAATGAGCAGTTCTTC	CASRDTYNEQFF
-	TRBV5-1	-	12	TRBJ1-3	TGCGCCAGCAGCTTGGGAGGGCTGGAGCGGGATTTT	CASSLGGLERDF
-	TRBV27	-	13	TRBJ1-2	TGTGCCAGCAGTTTAAGCCGTATAGAGGGCTACACCTTC	CASSLSRIEGYTF
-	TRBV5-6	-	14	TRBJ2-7	TGTGCCAGCAGCTCCGTCGGGGTCGCCTACGAGCAGTACTTC	CASSSVGVAYEQYF
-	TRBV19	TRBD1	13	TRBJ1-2	TGTGCCAGTAGGGTGCCGGGACAGCCAACTTACACCTTC	CASRVPGQPTYTF
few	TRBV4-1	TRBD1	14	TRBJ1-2	TGCGCCAGCAGCCAAGATAGGGACAGCTATGGCTACACCTTC	CASSQDRDSYGYTF
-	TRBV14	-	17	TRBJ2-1	TGTGCCAGCAGCCCGCTGAATCGGGGTGTAGGAGGGAATGAGCAGTTCTTC	CASSPLNRGVGGNEQFF
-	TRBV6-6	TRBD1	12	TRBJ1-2	TGTGCCAGCACTACTACAGGGGAAGGCTACACCTTC	CASTTTGEGYTF
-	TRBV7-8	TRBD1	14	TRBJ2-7	TGTGCCAGCAGCTGGGACAGGGTTTCCTACGAGCAGTACTTC	CASSWDRVSYEQYF
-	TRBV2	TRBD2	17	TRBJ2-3	TGTGCCAGCAGTGCCGAATTGACTAGCGCTTTCACAGATACGCAGTATTTT	CASSAELTSAFTDTQYF
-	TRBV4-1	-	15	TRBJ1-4	TGCGCCAGCAGCCAAGGGCAGGGTTGGAATGAAAAACTGTTTTTT	CASSQGQGWNEKLFF
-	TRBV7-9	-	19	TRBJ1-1	TGTGCCAGCAGCTTAACTCGAGGGGACACCAGTTTTATGAACACTGAAGCTTTCTTT	CASSLTRGDTSFMNTEAFF
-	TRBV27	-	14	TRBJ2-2	TGTGCCAGCAGACTACAGGGGAACACCGGGGAGCTGTTTTTT	CASRLQGNTGELFF
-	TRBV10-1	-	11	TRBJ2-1	TGCGCCTCTCGAGGCCGGAATGAGCAGTTCTTC	CASRGRNEQFF
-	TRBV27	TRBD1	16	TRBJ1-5	TGTGCCAGCAGACCCCTCTACAGGGGGTCGGATCAGCCCCAGCATTTT	CASRPLYRGSDQPQHF
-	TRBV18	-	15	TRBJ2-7	TGTGCCAGCTCACCATTTGACAGCCTTAGAGGCGAGCAGTACTTC	CASSPFDSLRGEQYF
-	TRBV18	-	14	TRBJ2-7	TGTGCCAGCTCACCCCGGACTAACTCCTACGAGCAGTACTTC	CASSPRTNSYEQYF
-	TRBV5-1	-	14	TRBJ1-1	TGCGCCAGCAGCATTCAGGGTCCTGGGACTGAAGCTTTCTTT	CASSIQGPGTEAFF
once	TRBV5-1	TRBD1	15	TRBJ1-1	TGCGCCAGCAGCGCCCGACAGGGGATGGACACTGAAGCTTTCTTT	CASSARQGMDTEAFF
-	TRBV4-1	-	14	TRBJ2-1	TGCGCCAGCAGCCAAGGACTAAATCCCAATGAGCAGTTCTTC	CASSQGLNPNEQFF
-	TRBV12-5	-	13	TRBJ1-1	TGTGCTAGTGGTTTGGTGGGCTCCACTGAAGCTTTCTTT	CASGLVGSTEAFF
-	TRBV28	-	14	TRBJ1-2	TGTGCCAGCCTCCCGGGGTCAGCTAACTATGGCTACACCTTC	CASLPGSANYGYTF
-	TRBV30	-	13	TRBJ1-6	TGTGCCTGGAGTGAAAGTAGATCCTCACCCCTCCACTTT	CAWSESRSSPLHF
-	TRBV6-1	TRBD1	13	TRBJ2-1	TGTGCCAGCAGTGAGACCGCGGGACAGGGCTCGTTCTTC	CASSETAGQGSFF
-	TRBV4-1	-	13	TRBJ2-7	TGCGCCAGCAGCTCGGACAGAACCTACGAGCAGTACTTC	CASSSDRTYEQYF
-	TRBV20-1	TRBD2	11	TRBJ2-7	TGCAGTGCTCGACTAGCGGGCGAGCAGTACTTC	CSARLAGEQYF
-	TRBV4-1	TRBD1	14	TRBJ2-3	TGCGCCAGCAACCCGACAGGGGTCGGGGATACGCAGTATTTT	CASNPTGVGDTQYF
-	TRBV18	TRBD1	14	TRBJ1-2	TGTGCCAGCTCAAAACAGGGGGTCAACTATGGCTACACCTTC	CASSKQGVNYGYTF
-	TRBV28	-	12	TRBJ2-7	TGTGCCACGAGAGAGACTACCTACGAGCAGTACTTC	CATRETTYEQYF
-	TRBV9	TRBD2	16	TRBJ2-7	TGTGCCAGCAGCGTATCCGCGGGGGGTAACTCCTACGAGCAGTACTTC	CASSVSAGGNSYEQYF
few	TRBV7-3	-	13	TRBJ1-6	TGTGCCAGCAGCCCGTCCGGTGGAGCGCCCCTCCACTTT	CASSPSGGAPLHF
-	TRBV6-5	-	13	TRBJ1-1	TGTGCCAGCAGTTACGGTTCGGGCACTGAAGCTTTCTTT	CASSYGSGTEAFF
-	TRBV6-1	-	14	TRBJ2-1	TGTGCCAGCAGGGAGGGGTATGGGGTCAATGAGCAGTTCTTC	CASREGYGVNEQFF